This T cell receptor (beta chain) comes out of a study of PD-L1 blockade in urothelial cancer. V lost 5 bases, J lost 0 bases, and 10 bases stayed unmatched. The CDR3 contains 17 residues. The germline CDR1 and CDR2 sequences are SEHNR and FQNEAQ (reference sequence). This table comes from immunoSEQ multiplex PCR, and its TCRdb copy is limited to in-frame clones, with some not included. This table holds about 120,000 clones, approximately 90% found once. Stated time point: peripheral blood 6 weeks after treatment start. Sequenced here: PBMCs, sampled around atezolizumab (anti-PD-L1) treatment. This receptor was obtained from a man between 60 and 75 years old with urothelial cancer. The V gene is TRBV7-9, the J gene TRBJ2-7; 10 bases agree with TRBD2. Written as DNA, the CDR3 is TGTGCCAGCAGCCTCGACTTAGCGGGAGGTTCCTCCTACGAGCAGTACTTC. Its translation: CASSLDLAGGSSYEQYF.